The 17 T cell receptor beta chains listed next were all sequenced from one sample in a study of metastatic and nonmetastatic thyroid tumors. TCRdb redid the clone calls on the PCR reads using MiXCR. Here the sample spans 20,000 to 25,000 clones, more than 9% being singletons. Thyroid surgery was performed in patients who had received no treatment beforehand. Material for sequencing was blood. These receptor sequences come from a male donor with papillary thyroid cancer or a benign thyroid nodule (not recorded which). Some clones in this sample may be carry-over from other donors' samples.

This clone was seen ten or more times. The chain carries TRBV11-2 and TRBJ2-1; 8 positions agree with TRBD1. J gave up 6 bases and V 4 bases, and 2 bases lay outside the gene matches. Germline assignment: CDR1 SGHAT and CDR2 FQNNGV. CDR3 size: 13 residues. The CDR3 loop is CASSSTGGNEQFF. In DNA form, the CDR3 reads TGTGCCAGCAGCTCCACAGGGGGCAATGAGCAGTTCTTC.

This clone was counted many times. The chain joins TRBV5-1 to TRBJ1-2, with D possibly TRBD1 on 5 matching bases. The germline V and J ends were trimmed by 4 bases and 6 bases, with 13 bases remaining between them. The CDR3 spans 13 residues. Per germline, CDR1 SGHRS and CDR2 YFSETQ. CDR3 loop: CASSLRGEHGYTF. CDR3 sequence (DNA): TGCGCCAGCAGCCTCCGGGGGGAGCATGGCTACACCTTC. Complete variable domain (other parts from reference TRBV5-1 and TRBJ1-2): KAGVTQTPRYLIKTRGQQVTLSCSPISGHRSVSWYQQTPGQGLQFLFEYFSETQRNKGNFPGRFSGRQFSNSRSEMNVSTLELGDSALYLCASSLRGEHGYTFGSGTRLTVV.

The sample holds a few counts of this clone. A much more abundant neighbour one base away suggests this may be a read error. This sequence joins TRBV18 and TRBJ1-1; D unresolved. The CDR3 runs 13 residues. Germline CDR1 KGHSH, CDR2 LQKENI. V lost 2 bases, J lost 4 bases, and 8 bases lay in between. CDR3: CASSPMGSTEAFF. CDR3 DNA sequence: TGTGCCAGCTCACCAATGGGGAGCACTGAAGCTTTCTTT.

Only a few counts were recorded for this clone. CDR3 sequence reads: CASRLSGSEFRNTQYF. The CDR3 nucleotides are TGTGCCAGCAGACTTAGCGGGTCAGAATTCAGGAATACGCAGTATTTT. The chain links TRBV6-1 to TRBJ2-3; TRBD2 aligns across 7 bases. The V gene end was trimmed by 6 bases and the J gene end by 7 bases; junction bases not matched to a gene: 16. This CDR3 has 16 residues. The V gene's germline CDR1 is MNHNS and CDR2 SASEGT.

In this sample, this clone turned up many times. The chain carries TRBV30 and TRBJ1-5, with D possibly being TRBD1 (5 bases). The CDR3 runs to 13 residues. The germline gives CDR1 GTSNPN, CDR2 SVGIG (reference sequence). V lost 2 bases to trimming and J lost 1 base, with 6 bases between them. CDR3 sequence reads: CAWSRDSNQPQHF. The CDR3 DNA is TGTGCCTGGAGTAGGGACAGCAATCAGCCCCAGCATTTT.

The chain recombines TRBV28 with TRBJ2-7, with D perhaps TRBD2 (7 bases). Trimming cost V 9 bases and J 2 bases, with 14 bases left between them. CDR1 and CDR2 (germline): MDHEN, SYDVKM. The CDR3 length is 13 residues. CDR3 loop: CASWGGGAYEQYF. CDR3 bases: TGTGCCAGTTGGGGAGGGGGGGCCTACGAGCAGTACTTC. Combining the CDR3 with reference TRBV28 and TRBJ2-7 gives the whole variable domain DVKVTQSSRYLVKRTGEKVFLECVQDMDHENMFWYRQDPGLGLRLIYFSYDVKMKEKGDIPEGYSVSREKKERFSLILESASTNQTSMYLCASWGGGAYEQYFGPGTRLTVT.

This clone is labeled as medium-sized. J is TRBJ2-1 and V is TRBV12-3 or TRBV12-4, with D possibly matching TRBD2 (5 bases). This CDR3 comprises 12 residues. V lost 5 bases to trimming and J lost 10 bases, with 12 bases between them. The CDR3 sequence is CASSILVPEQFF. The CDR3, as DNA: TGTGCCAGCAGTATACTAGTCCCAGAGCAGTTCTTC.

This clone is labeled as medium-sized. This sequence joins TRBV6-5 and TRBJ2-3; D perhaps matches TRBD2 (6 bases). Germline CDR1 reads MNHEY; CDR2 reads SVGAGI. Trimming stripped 0 bases from V and 2 bases from J, with 12 bases between. The CDR3 runs to 16 residues. The CDR3 here is CASSYSFWGVTDTQYF. As DNA, the CDR3 is TGTGCCAGCAGTTACTCGTTCTGGGGGGTCACAGATACGCAGTATTTT.

As regards this clone: This same CDR3 is encoded by further DNA sequences in the sample. The chain uses TRBV28 and TRBJ1-2, with a tentative D call TRBD1 (5 bases). CDR3 length equals 15 residues. V shed 3 bases and J shed 4 bases, with 15 bases lying between them. Per germline, CDR1 MDHEN and CDR2 SYDVKM. CDR3 amino acids: CASSFIGRQGYGYTF. CDR3 coding DNA: TGTGCCAGCAGTTTCATCGGGCGGCAGGGCTATGGCTACACCTTC.

This clone was detected a few times. The gene calls are TRBV6-1 and TRBJ1-2, with TRBD1 matching over 8 bases. This CDR3 spans 13 amino acids. The J segment lost 5 bases and the V segment lost 6 bases, leaving 5 bases of the junction unmatched. The V gene's germline CDR1 is MNHNS and CDR2 SASEGT. CDR3 region: CASSQTGGYGYTF. The DNA of the CDR3 is TGTGCCAGCAGCCAAACAGGGGGATATGGCTACACCTTC.

This clone appeared many times. V usage is TRBV20-1 and J usage is TRBJ2-5, with a tentative D call TRBD2 (5 bases). There are 14 residues in the CDR3. CDR1 is DFQATT, CDR2 SNEGSKA, per germline (reference sequence). V shed 6 bases and J shed 1 base, with 15 bases lying between them. The CDR3, as DNA: TGCAGTGCCCATCGAGCGGAGCCCCAAGAGACCCAGTACTTC. The encoded protein is CSAHRAEPQETQYF.

The chain has TRBV20-1 and TRBJ1-1; no clear D. V lost 6 bases, J lost 4 bases, and 15 bases lay in between. CDR1 and CDR2 from the germline V gene are DFQATT and SNEGSKA (reference sequence). The CDR3 is 13 amino acids. The CDR3 spells CSAPDPWGTEAFF. The CDR3 nucleotides read TGCAGTGCCCCGGACCCTTGGGGCACTGAAGCTTTCTTT.

This chain joins TRBV5-5 and TRBJ2-1; perhaps TRBD1 as D (6 bases). This CDR3 contains 15 residues. V was trimmed by 1 base and J by 3 bases, leaving 11 bases between them. Germline lookup yields CDR1 SGHKS and CDR2 YYEKEE (reference sequence). The CDR3 spells CASSLNQGYYNEQFF. Here the CDR3 DNA reads TGTGCCAGCAGCTTGAATCAGGGGTACTACAATGAGCAGTTCTTC.

This clone was seen ten or more times. The CDR3: CSANKGQGGNQPQHF. DNA for the CDR3: TGCAGTGCTAATAAGGGACAGGGAGGCAATCAGCCCCAGCATTTT. The chain recombines TRBV20-1 with TRBJ1-5; 9 bases match TRBD1. The CDR3 extends over 15 amino acids. V shed 4 bases, J shed 2 bases, and the junction held 6 bases outside the gene matches. CDR1 and CDR2 from the germline V gene are DFQATT and SNEGSKA (reference sequence).

On this clone: Since no conserved phenylalanine or tryptophan closes the CDR3, a read error is the likely cause. The DNA is left out, because the CDR3 cannot be placed on it with certainty; the CDR3 is given as TCRdb lists it. The J gene is TRBJ1-6, the V gene TRBV7-3. The CDR3 region is 9 residues in length, termini included. Germline V gene sequence: CDR1 SGHTA, CDR2 FQGTGA. The CDR3 spells CASSLLAGE.

This clone has ten or more counts. The chain joins TRBV25-1 to TRBJ1-5; D might be TRBD1 (5 bases). Germline V gives CDR1 MGHDK, CDR2 SYGVNS. This CDR3 region has 13 residues. Trimming stripped 3 bases from V and 6 bases from J, with 9 bases between. CDR3: CASSDSGTQPQHF. The CDR3 region has the DNA TGTGCCAGCAGTGATTCAGGGACTCAGCCCCAGCATTTT.

This clone was counted ten times or more. The chain links TRBV5-1 to TRBJ2-1, with a weak D call TRBD1 (6 bases). CDR1 SGHRS and CDR2 YFSETQ come from the germline V gene. V was shortened by 4 bases and J by 0 bases, with 20 bases between the two germline ends. The CDR3 spans 18 residues. The CDR3 reads CASSPLTGRPGSYNEQFF. CDR3 coding DNA: TGCGCCAGCAGCCCACTTACAGGGCGACCCGGCTCCTACAATGAGCAGTTCTTC.